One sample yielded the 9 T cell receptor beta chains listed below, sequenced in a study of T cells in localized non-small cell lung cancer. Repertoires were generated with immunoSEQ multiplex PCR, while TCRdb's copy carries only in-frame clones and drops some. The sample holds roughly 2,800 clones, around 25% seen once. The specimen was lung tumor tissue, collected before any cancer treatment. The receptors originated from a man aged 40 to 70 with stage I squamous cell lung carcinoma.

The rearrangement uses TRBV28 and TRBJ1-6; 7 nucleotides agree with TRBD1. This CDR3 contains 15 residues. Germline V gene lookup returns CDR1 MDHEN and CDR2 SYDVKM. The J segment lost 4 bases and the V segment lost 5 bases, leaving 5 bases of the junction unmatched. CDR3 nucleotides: TGTGCCAGCAGTACCGGGACAGCTTATAATTCACCCCTCCACTTT. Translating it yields CASSTGTAYNSPLHF.

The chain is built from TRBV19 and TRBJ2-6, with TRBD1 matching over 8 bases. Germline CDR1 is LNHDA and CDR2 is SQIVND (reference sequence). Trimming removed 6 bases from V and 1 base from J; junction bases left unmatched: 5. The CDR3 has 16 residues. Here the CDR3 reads CASSDRGHSGANVLTF. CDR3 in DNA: TGTGCCAGTAGCGACAGGGGTCATTCTGGGGCCAACGTCCTGACTTTC.

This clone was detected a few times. The CDR3 sequence is CASSGRTSSSYEQYF. In DNA, the CDR3 is TGTGCCAGCAGTGGTCGAACGAGTTCGTCCTACGAGCAGTACTTC. The rearrangement links TRBV28 to TRBJ2-7; D remains ambiguous. The CDR3 is 15 amino acids. Germline V gives CDR1 MDHEN, CDR2 SYDVKM. Trimming pared 5 bases from V and 1 base from J, leaving 15 bases between.

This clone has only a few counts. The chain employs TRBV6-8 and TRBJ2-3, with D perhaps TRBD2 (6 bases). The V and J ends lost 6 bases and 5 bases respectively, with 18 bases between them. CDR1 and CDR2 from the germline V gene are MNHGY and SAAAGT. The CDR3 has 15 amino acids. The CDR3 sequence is CASSGGDSLGDTQYF. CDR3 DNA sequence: TGTGCCAGCAGCGGAGGGGACTCCTTGGGAGATACGCAGTATTTT.

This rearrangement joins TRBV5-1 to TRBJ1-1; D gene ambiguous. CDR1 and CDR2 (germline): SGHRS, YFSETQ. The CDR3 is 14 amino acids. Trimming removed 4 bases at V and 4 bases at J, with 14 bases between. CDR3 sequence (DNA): TGCGCCAGCAGCGTCTCTCGGGGAGGCACTGAAGCTTTCTTT. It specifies CASSVSRGGTEAFF.

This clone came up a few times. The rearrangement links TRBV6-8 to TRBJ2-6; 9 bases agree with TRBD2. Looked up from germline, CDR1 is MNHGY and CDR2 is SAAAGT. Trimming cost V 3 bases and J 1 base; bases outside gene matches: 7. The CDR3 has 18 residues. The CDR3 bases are TGTGCCAGCAGTTATCAGCCAGCGGGGGGATCTGGGGCCAACGTCCTGACTTTC. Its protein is CASSYQPAGGSGANVLTF.

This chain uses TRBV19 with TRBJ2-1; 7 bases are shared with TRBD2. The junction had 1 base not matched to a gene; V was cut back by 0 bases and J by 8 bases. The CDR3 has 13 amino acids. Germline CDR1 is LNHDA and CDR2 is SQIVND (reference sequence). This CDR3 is CASSIEGGDEQFF. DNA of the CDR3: TGTGCCAGTAGTATAGAGGGGGGGGATGAGCAGTTCTTC.

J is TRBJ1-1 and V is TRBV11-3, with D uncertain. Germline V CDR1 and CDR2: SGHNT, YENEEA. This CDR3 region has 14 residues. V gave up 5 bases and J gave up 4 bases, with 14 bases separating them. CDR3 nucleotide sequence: TGTGCCAGCAGCCCTGAGCCGGAAGGCACTGAAGCTTTCTTT. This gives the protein CASSPEPEGTEAFF. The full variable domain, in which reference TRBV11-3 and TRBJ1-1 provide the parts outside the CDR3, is EAGVVQSPRYKIIEKKQPVAFWCNPISGHNTLYWYLQNLGQGPELLIRYENEEAVDDSQLPKDRFSAERLKGVDSTLKIQPAELGDSAVYLCASSPEPEGTEAFFGQGTRLTVV.

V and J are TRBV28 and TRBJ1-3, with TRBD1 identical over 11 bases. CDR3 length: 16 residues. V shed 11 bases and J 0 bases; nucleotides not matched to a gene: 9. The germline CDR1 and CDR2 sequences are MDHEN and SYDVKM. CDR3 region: CAGQGARTPSGNTIYF. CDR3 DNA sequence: TGTGCCGGACAGGGGGCGCGAACCCCCTCTGGAAACACCATATATTTT.